Listed below are T cell receptor beta chains from one sample, sequenced in a study of human T cells and chemical hapten exposure. Using its own MiXCR run on the RACE reads, TCRdb lists one record per CDR3 protein. The table records roughly 97,000 distinct CDR3 sequences, 27% of them present only once. The specimen comprised whole blood, sampled in connection with sensitization to the hapten diphenylcyclopropenone (DPC). These receptors were taken from a man aged 35 to 55 with alopecia areata. Some clones in this sample may be carry-over from other donors' samples. Both conserved end residues are part of each CDR3. A D gene is named only where the DNA matches it firmly. The size field is filled for only some rows; it gives once, few, many or a size class.

D	size	V	J	DNA	CDR3
TRBD2	.	TRBV27	TRBJ2-1	TGTGCCAGCAGTTGGACTAGCGACGGTGACGAGCAGTTCTTC	CASSWTSDGDEQFF
TRBD1	few	TRBV28	TRBJ1-4	TGTGCCACCCATGGACAGGGGGAAGAAAAACTGTTTTTT	CATHGQGEEKLFF
TRBD1	.	TRBV6-2/TRBV6-3	TRBJ1-1	TGTGCCAGCAGACTCGACAGGGGCACTGAAGCTTTCTTT	CASRLDRGTEAFF
.	few	TRBV12-3/TRBV12-4	TRBJ2-2	TGTGCCAGCAGTCCATACAGGGCCTCCGGGGAGCTGTTTTTT	CASSPYRASGELFF
TRBD2	few	TRBV5-1	TRBJ2-5	TGCGCCAGCAGCTTGGGTAGCGGGGGCTCACAAGAGACCCAGTACTTC	CASSLGSGGSQETQYF
.	few	TRBV7-9	TRBJ2-2	TGTGCCAGCGGATCGGGACGGCTGAACACCGGGGAGCTGTTTTTT	CASGSGRLNTGELFF
.	few	TRBV5-1	TRBJ1-1	TGCGCCAGCAGACCTGTGACAGAAGTGGACACTGAAGCTTTCTTT	CASRPVTEVDTEAFF
.	.	TRBV20-1	TRBJ1-3	TGCAGTGCCCTGGACGCAGCCTCTGGAAACACCATATATTTT	CSALDAASGNTIYF
TRBD1	.	TRBV29-1	TRBJ2-6	TGCAGCGTTACAGGGGGACAGGGATCTGGGGCCAACGTCCTGACTTTC	CSVTGGQGSGANVLTF
.	.	TRBV3-1	TRBJ2-7	TGTGCCAGCAGCCAAGATAGACAGGCCGTCTACGAGCAGTACTTC	CASSQDRQAVYEQYF
.	.	TRBV6-6	TRBJ1-4	TGTGCCAGCAGTTACGGTGGTGAAAAACTGTTTTTT	CASSYGGEKLFF
.	few	TRBV20-1	TRBJ2-7	TGCAGTGCCGTGGGTCCCGCCTACGAGCAGTACTTC	CSAVGPAYEQYF
TRBD1	few	TRBV11-2	TRBJ2-4	TGTGCCAGCACTACCGGACAGGGGGCAGGGAACATTCAGTACTTC	CASTTGQGAGNIQYF
.	few	TRBV28	TRBJ2-3	TGTGCCAGCAGGTTATCCTTCATGTTGACAGATACGCAGTATTTT	CASRLSFMLTDTQYF
TRBD1	.	TRBV12-3/TRBV12-4	TRBJ1-5	TGTGCCAGCAGTGACAGGGACCGGCAGCCCCAGCATTTT	CASSDRDRQPQHF
.	few	TRBV28	TRBJ1-5	TGTGCCAGCAGCCAGGGGATGCGGGGACAGCCCCAGCATTTT	CASSQGMRGQPQHF
.	few	TRBV4-3	TRBJ2-6	TGCGCCAGCAGCCAAGGAGGGGCTGGGGCCAACGTCCTGACTTTC	CASSQGGAGANVLTF
TRBD1	.	TRBV5-1	TRBJ1-4	TGCGCCAGCAGGACTCAGGGGGCTAATGAAAAACTGTTTTTT	CASRTQGANEKLFF
TRBD2	.	TRBV6-2/TRBV6-3	TRBJ2-1	TGTGCCAGCAGTTCCCGACTAGCGGGAGCGTGGGAGCAGTTCTTC	CASSSRLAGAWEQFF
.	many	TRBV12-3/TRBV12-4	TRBJ2-7	TGTGCCAGCAGTTTATGGGGAGCCGATAACGAGCAGTACTTC	CASSLWGADNEQYF
TRBD1	few	TRBV7-9	TRBJ1-5	TGTGCCAGCAGCTTAGAGGGGGCAGGAAGTCAGCCCCAGCATTTT	CASSLEGAGSQPQHF
TRBD1	.	TRBV20-1	TRBJ1-2	TGCAGTGCCACGGGGACAGGGAGCGGCTATGGCTACACCTTC	CSATGTGSGYGYTF
.	.	TRBV7-9	TRBJ1-3	TGTGCCTTCATGGGTGAAGTCATGGCTGGAAACACCATATATTTT	CAFMGEVMAGNTIYF
.	once	TRBV7-8	TRBJ2-3	TGTGCCAGCAGCTTAGGGGGAGCGCCAGATACGCAGTATTTT	CASSLGGAPDTQYF
.	.	TRBV20-1	TRBJ2-7	TGCAGTGCTAACGGACAGACCGGGCACGAGCAGTACTTC	CSANGQTGHEQYF
TRBD2	.	TRBV24-1	TRBJ2-2	TGTGCCACCAGTTTAAGCGGGGCGAACACCGGGGAGCTGTTTTTT	CATSLSGANTGELFF
.	few	TRBV5-1	TRBJ1-6	TGCGCCAGCAGCCAAAACGTCGGTCGCAACCCTAATTCACCCCTCCACTTT	CASSQNVGRNPNSPLHF
.	.	TRBV12-3/TRBV12-4	TRBJ2-2	TGTGCCAGCAGTCCCGCAACGAACACCGGGGAGCTGTTTTTT	CASSPATNTGELFF
TRBD2	few	TRBV29-1	TRBJ2-1	TGCAGCGCGGGACTAGCGGGAACCAATGAGCAGTTCTTC	CSAGLAGTNEQFF
.	.	TRBV15	TRBJ2-7	TGTGCCACCAGCAGAGACAGGACAACCACCGGCGAGCAGTACTTC	CATSRDRTTTGEQYF
.	few	TRBV27	TRBJ1-1	TGTGCCAGCAGTTTTGACGGGGCTTGGACTGAAGCTTTCTTT	CASSFDGAWTEAFF
TRBD2	many	TRBV7-8	TRBJ2-3	TGTGCCAGCAGCTCCATAACAACGACTAGCAGGGGCACAGATACGCAGTATTTT	CASSSITTTSRGTDTQYF
TRBD1	few	TRBV29-1	TRBJ2-4	TGCAGCGTGACAGGGGGCTTTTTC	CSVTGGFF
.	.	TRBV6-6	TRBJ1-4	TGTGCCAGCAGTTACGTGGCAGGGCGCGAAAAACTGTTTTTT	CASSYVAGREKLFF
TRBD2	few	TRBV7-2	TRBJ2-7	TGTGCCAGCAGCTTAGTGCTAGCGGGAGGGAAACCCTACGAGCAGTACTTC	CASSLVLAGGKPYEQYF
TRBD2	.	TRBV9	TRBJ2-1	TGTGCCAGCAGCCCCGGGACTAGGTACTACAATGAGCAGTTCTTC	CASSPGTRYYNEQFF
.	few	TRBV27	TRBJ2-5	TGTGCCACCTCCCCGGGACTCCTAAAAGAGACCCAGTACTTC	CATSPGLLKETQYF
TRBD2	few	TRBV6-6	TRBJ2-2	TGTGCCAGCACTGCGACTAGCGGTAATATCGGGCACACCGGGGAGCTGTTTTTT	CASTATSGNIGHTGELFF
.	.	TRBV24-1	TRBJ2-2	TGTGCCACCAGTGATTCCTCGAACGGGGAGCTGTTTTTT	CATSDSSNGELFF
.	few	TRBV12-3/TRBV12-4	TRBJ1-2	TGTGCCAGCAGTTTTTTCCAGGGTGCGGCGGAAGGCTACACCTTC	CASSFFQGAAEGYTF
.	.	TRBV28	TRBJ1-4	TGTGCCAGCAGTTTATTAGGGGAGCCTAATGAAAAACTGTTTTTT	CASSLLGEPNEKLFF
.	.	TRBV9	TRBJ2-2	TGTGCCAGCAGCGTAGAGTGGAAAGGGGCTCCCGGGGAGCTGTTTTTT	CASSVEWKGAPGELFF
.	.	TRBV15	TRBJ1-5	TGTGCCACCAGCAGTTCTAGGGAAGGCAATCAGCCCCAGCATTTT	CATSSSREGNQPQHF
TRBD2	few	TRBV7-2	TRBJ2-5	TGTGCCAGCAGCTTGGGACTAGCGGGAGCCCTGGGGGAGACCCAGTACTTC	CASSLGLAGALGETQYF
TRBD2	.	TRBV7-2	TRBJ2-1	TGTGCCAGCAGCTTAGAGGTTAGCGGGAGGAATGAGCAGTTCTTC	CASSLEVSGRNEQFF
.	few	TRBV7-9	TRBJ2-7	TGTGCCAGCAGCTTAGGAGGCCTTGGGAACGAGCAGTACTTC	CASSLGGLGNEQYF
TRBD2	few	TRBV7-9	TRBJ2-7	TGTGCCAGCAGCTTAGTGACTAGCGGCTACGAGCAGTACTTC	CASSLVTSGYEQYF
.	.	TRBV5-1	TRBJ2-2	TGCGCCAGCAGCTTAGCGATTGACGGGGAGCTGTTTTTT	CASSLAIDGELFF
.	.	TRBV5-4	TRBJ2-3	TGTGCCAGCAGCTTGGGGGAAAGGGGACCAAGGGACACAGATACGCAGTATTTT	CASSLGERGPRDTDTQYF
.	.	TRBV5-1	TRBJ2-5	TGCGCCAGCAGCACGGCAGGGGAGTACCAAGAGACCCAGTACTTC	CASSTAGEYQETQYF
TRBD1	few	TRBV3-1	TRBJ1-5	TGTGCCAGCAGCCCTGGACAGGGGAGACAGCCCCAGCATTTT	CASSPGQGRQPQHF
.	.	TRBV20-1	TRBJ1-5	TGCAGTGCTAAAGCCTTTAATCAGCCCCAGCATTTT	CSAKAFNQPQHF
TRBD1	few	TRBV3-1	TRBJ2-3	TGTGCCAGCAGTCCACAGGGGGTCACAGATACGCAGTATTTT	CASSPQGVTDTQYF
TRBD2	few	TRBV4-2	TRBJ2-3	TGTGCCAGCAGCCAAGTGGGGGGGATCCTAGGGACAGATACGCAGTATTTT	CASSQVGGILGTDTQYF